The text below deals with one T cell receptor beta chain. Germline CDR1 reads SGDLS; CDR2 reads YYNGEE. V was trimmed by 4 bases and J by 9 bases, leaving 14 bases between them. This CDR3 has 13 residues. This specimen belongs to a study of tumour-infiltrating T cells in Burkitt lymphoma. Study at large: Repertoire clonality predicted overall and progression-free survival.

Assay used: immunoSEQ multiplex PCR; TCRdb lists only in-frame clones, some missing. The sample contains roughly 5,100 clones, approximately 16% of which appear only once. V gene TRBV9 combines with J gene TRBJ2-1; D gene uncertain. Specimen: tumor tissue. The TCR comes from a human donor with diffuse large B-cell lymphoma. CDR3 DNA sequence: TGTGCCAGCAGCACCGTCGGCAGGAGTGAGCAGTTCTTC. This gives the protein CASSTVGRSEQFF.